Following are 20 T cell receptor beta chains from one sample sequenced in a study of technical replicates of blood from several donors. Assay: immunoSEQ multiplex PCR; the TCRdb copy retains only in-frame clones and omits some. The sample includes some 57,000 clones, more than 95% of them seen just once. Material: T cells isolated from PBMCs. These receptors all come from a human donor in good health.

The rearrangement joins TRBV27 to TRBJ2-7; 9 nucleotides match TRBD2. V gave up 2 bases and J gave up 1 base; unmatched junction bases: 6. The CDR3 length is 16 residues. Per germline, CDR1 MNHEY and CDR2 SMNVEV (reference sequence). CDR3 DNA sequence: TGTGCCAGCAGTTTAAGCGCTAGCGGGACGTCCTACGAGCAGTACTTC. Translating gives CASSLSASGTSYEQYF.

V usage is TRBV4-1 and J usage is TRBJ1-1, with TRBD1 as a possible D gene (6 bases). The CDR3 loop spans 18 amino acids. V was pared by 0 bases and J by 0 bases, with 17 bases between. CDR1 is MGHRA and CDR2 is YSYEKL in the germline V gene. CDR3 sequence reads: CASSQEHRFRGLNTEAFF. CDR3 DNA: TGCGCCAGCAGCCAAGAACACCGTTTCAGGGGCCTGAACACTGAAGCTTTCTTT.

This chain connects TRBV5-6 to TRBJ1-4; D is perhaps TRBD1 (6 bases). V shed 3 bases and J shed 4 bases, with 16 bases lying between them. Germline V gene sequence: CDR1 SGHDT, CDR2 YYEEEE. There are 16 residues in the CDR3. The CDR3 protein is CASSYGQTYYNEKLFF. The CDR3 DNA sequence: TGTGCCAGCAGCTACGGACAGACATACTATAATGAAAAACTGTTTTTT.

The CDR3 DNA is TGTGCCAGCAGTGCACCCGGGACTAGCGGGAGGGCACGCAACGAGCAGTACTTC. This codes for CASSAPGTSGRARNEQYF. The chain employs TRBV28 and TRBJ2-7; 16 bases are a match to TRBD2. The J segment lost 5 bases and the V segment lost 5 bases, leaving 12 bases of the junction unmatched. CDR3 length equals 18 residues. Per the germline V gene, CDR1 is MDHEN and CDR2 is SYDVKM.

The genes are TRBV5-6 and TRBJ2-5, with D hard to call. The V gene's germline CDR1 is SGHDT and CDR2 YYEEEE. Trimming left V 4 bases short and J 7 bases short, with 14 bases between. The CDR3 has 13 residues. The CDR3 DNA reads as TGTGCCAGCAGCGAACAGTACTTGTGGACCCAGTACTTC. This codes for CASSEQYLWTQYF.

The V gene is TRBV6-5, the J gene TRBJ1-1; no definite D call. Per germline, CDR1 MNHEY and CDR2 SVGAGI. The CDR3 runs to 14 residues. The V end lost 7 bases, the J end lost 3 bases, and 15 bases lay between the germline ends. Here the CDR3 DNA reads TGTGCCAGCAAAGAGGGCCAGCGGGACACTGAAGCTTTCTTT. It is translated as CASKEGQRDTEAFF.

This chain connects TRBV5-6 to TRBJ1-5, with TRBD1 identical over 7 bases. The CDR3 runs 14 residues. The V gene's germline CDR1 is SGHDT and CDR2 YYEEEE. Trimming removed 2 bases from V and 6 bases from J; junction bases left unmatched: 5. In DNA form, the CDR3 reads TGTGCCAGCAGCTTAAGGGGGCGGTTTCAGCCCCAGCATTTT. Protein sequence: CASSLRGRFQPQHF. The full variable domain, completed using reference TRBV5-6 and TRBJ1-5, is DAGVTQSPTHLIKTRGQQVTLRCSPKSGHDTVSWYQQALGQGPQFIFQYYEEEERQRGNFPDRFSGHQFPNYSSELNVNALLLGDSALYLCASSLRGRFQPQHFGDGTRLSIL.

The chain joins TRBV6-5 to TRBJ2-1; D might be TRBD2 (5 bases). The V gene lost 7 bases and the J gene lost 10 bases, with 17 bases spanning the gap. The germline V gene encodes CDR1 MNHEY and CDR2 SVGAGI. The CDR3 consists of 13 residues. This CDR3 is CASIKPGYGEQFF. Written as DNA, the CDR3 is TGTGCCAGCATTAAACCGGGGTACGGAGAGCAGTTCTTC.

This clone was seen only once. The rearrangement joins TRBV28 to TRBJ2-7; D possibly corresponds to TRBD1 (5 bases). V lost 6 bases and J lost 4, with 7 bases in between. The CDR3 covers 11 residues. Per the germline V gene, CDR1 is MDHEN and CDR2 is SYDVKM. CDR3 bases: TGTGCCAGCAGCACAGGTTACGAGCAGTACTTC. This gives the protein CASSTGYEQYF.

The chain is built from TRBV4-2 and TRBJ1-2; the D gene is possibly TRBD1 (5 bases). This CDR3 comprises 15 residues. Germline loops: CDR1 LGHNA, CDR2 YNFKEQ. Deletions cut 1 base from V and 7 bases from J, with 16 bases between. Written as DNA, the CDR3 is TGTGCCAGCAGCCAAGTTATGACAGCTTCCATTGGCTACACCTTC. It is translated as CASSQVMTASIGYTF.

The chain carries TRBV28 and TRBJ2-4; D ambiguous. This CDR3 has 11 residues. Germline lookup yields CDR1 MDHEN and CDR2 SYDVKM. V was clipped by 4 bases and J by 9 bases, with 7 bases between them. The CDR3 protein is CASSSRLIQYF. DNA of the CDR3: TGTGCCAGCAGTTCCCGACTCATTCAGTACTTC.

The gene calls are TRBV5-1 and TRBJ2-5; a weak D match, TRBD2 (5 bases). The V gene lost 4 bases and the J gene lost 4 bases, with 14 bases spanning the gap. The length of the CDR3 is 14 residues. Germline V gene data show CDR1 as SGHRS and CDR2 as YFSETQ. CDR3 amino acids: CASSPQSGVETQYF. The CDR3 DNA is TGCGCCAGCAGCCCGCAGAGCGGAGTAGAGACCCAGTACTTC.

A few counts support this clone. The V and J genes are TRBV19 and TRBJ1-5; D not certain. The CDR3 covers 14 residues. The V gene's germline CDR1 is LNHDA and CDR2 SQIVND (reference sequence). The V and J ends lost 3 bases and 3 bases respectively, with 9 bases between them. Here the CDR3 reads CASSIQATNQPQHF. CDR3 bases: TGTGCCAGTAGTATTCAGGCGACCAATCAGCCCCAGCATTTT. The full variable domain, completed using reference TRBV19 and TRBJ1-5, is DGGITQSPKYLFRKEGQNVTLSCEQNLNHDAMYWYRQDPGQGLRLIYYSQIVNDFQKGDIAEGYSVSREKKESFPLTVTSAQKNPTAFYLCASSIQATNQPQHFGDGTRLSIL.

The chain uses TRBV6-4 and TRBJ2-1, with 8 bases matching TRBD2. With 0 bases clipped from V and 7 bases from J, the junction kept 8 bases outside the gene matches. This CDR3 comprises 16 residues. Germline loops: CDR1 MRHNA, CDR2 SNTAGT. CDR3 in amino acids: CASSDSGSGSVNEQFF. The CDR3 DNA follows: TGTGCCAGCAGTGACTCGGGCAGCGGGAGTGTAAATGAGCAGTTCTTC.

V usage is TRBV6-6 and J usage is TRBJ1-2; TRBD1 might be the D (5 bases). The CDR3 has 14 residues. The germline CDR1 and CDR2 sequences are MNHNY and SVGAGI (reference sequence). V lost 1 base and J lost 2, with 8 bases in between. CDR3 DNA: TGTGCCAGCAGTTACTTTCAGGGAAACTATGGCTACACCTTC. It specifies CASSYFQGNYGYTF.

Here the CDR3 DNA reads TGTGCCAGCAGGGAGGACACTAAGGGAGGCACCGGGGAGCTGTTTTTT. This codes for CASREDTKGGTGELFF. J is TRBJ2-2 and V is TRBV6-6; the D gene is possibly TRBD2 (6 bases). The CDR3 length is 16 residues. Germline V lookup: CDR1 MNHNY, CDR2 SVGAGI (reference sequence). Trimming cost V 6 bases and J 4 bases, with 18 bases left between them.

V gene TRBV5-1 combines with J gene TRBJ2-2; no reliable D call. Germline CDR1 is SGHRS and CDR2 is YFSETQ. V dropped 0 bases and J dropped 3 bases, with 9 bases sitting between them. CDR3 length: 15 residues. CDR3 coding DNA: TGCGCCAGCAGCTTGGGGCAGAAATACACCGGGGAGCTGTTTTTT. This gives the protein CASSLGQKYTGELFF.

V is TRBV4-2 and J is TRBJ2-1; 10 bases align to TRBD2. J gave up 8 bases and V 2 bases, and 15 bases lay outside the gene matches. CDR3 size: 18 residues. The germline V gene encodes CDR1 LGHNA and CDR2 YNFKEQ. CDR3 amino acids: CASSQQHNSGRWVDEQFF. Here the CDR3 DNA reads TGTGCCAGCAGCCAACAACATAATAGCGGGAGGTGGGTCGATGAGCAGTTCTTC.

The rearrangement links TRBV19 to TRBJ2-3; D perhaps matches TRBD1 (6 bases). With 4 bases removed from V and 0 bases from J, the gap between germline ends came to 20 bases. The CDR3 spans 18 residues. The germline V gene encodes CDR1 LNHDA and CDR2 SQIVND (reference sequence). As DNA, the CDR3 is TGTGCCAGTAGTACTAATCAGGGGCCTGCTTCTAGCACAGATACGCAGTATTTT. Translated: CASSTNQGPASSTDTQYF.

V gene TRBV5-4 combines with J gene TRBJ2-5, with TRBD2 as a possible D gene (5 bases). This CDR3 has 13 residues. CDR1 and CDR2 from the germline V gene are SGHNT and YYREEE (reference sequence). The V end was cut by 5 bases, the J end by 4 bases, with 12 bases between. The CDR3 sequence: CASRRSEGETQYF. CDR3 sequence (DNA): TGTGCCAGCAGAAGGAGTGAGGGAGAGACCCAGTACTTC.